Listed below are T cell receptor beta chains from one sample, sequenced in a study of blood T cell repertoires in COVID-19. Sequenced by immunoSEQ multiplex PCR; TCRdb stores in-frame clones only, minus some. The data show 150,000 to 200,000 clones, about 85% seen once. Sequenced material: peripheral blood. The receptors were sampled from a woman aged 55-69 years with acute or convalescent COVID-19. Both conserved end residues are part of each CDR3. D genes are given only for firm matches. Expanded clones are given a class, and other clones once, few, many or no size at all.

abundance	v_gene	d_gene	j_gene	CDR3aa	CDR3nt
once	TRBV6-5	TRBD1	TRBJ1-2	CASSVTGTNYGYTF	TGTGCCAGCAGCGTGACAGGGACCAACTATGGCTACACCTTC
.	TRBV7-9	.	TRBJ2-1	CASSPSLVLAGNEQFF	TGTGCCAGCAGCCCTTCTCTAGTACTAGCCGGCAATGAGCAGTTCTTC
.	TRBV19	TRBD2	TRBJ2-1	CASSPSGLMYEQFF	TGTGCCAGTAGCCCTAGCGGCCTTATGTATGAGCAGTTCTTC
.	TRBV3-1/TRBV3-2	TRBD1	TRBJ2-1	CASSHLPGLPGQGKQNEQFF	TGTGCCAGCAGCCACCTGCCGGGACTCCCGGGACAGGGGAAACAGAATGAGCAGTTCTTC
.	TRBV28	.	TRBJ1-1	CASSSSGNWNTEAFF	TGTGCCAGCAGTAGCTCAGGGAATTGGAACACTGAAGCTTTCTTT
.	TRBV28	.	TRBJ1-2	CASSLLLSGGYGYTF	TGTGCCAGCAGTTTACTTCTCAGCGGAGGCTATGGCTACACCTTC
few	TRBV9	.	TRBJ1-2	CASSPRDSVVYGYTF	TGTGCCAGCAGCCCCCGGGACTCAGTCGTCTATGGCTACACCTTC
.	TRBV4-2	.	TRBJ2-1	CASSPEESARNEQFF	TGTGCCAGCAGCCCGGAGGAGTCGGCCCGGAATGAGCAGTTCTTC
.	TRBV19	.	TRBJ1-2	CASSIDRGLGGYTF	TGTGCCAGTAGTATAGATAGAGGGCTCGGGGGCTACACCTTC
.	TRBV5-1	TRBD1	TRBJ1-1	CASSLQGWMNTEAFF	TGCGCCAGCAGCTTACAGGGGTGGATGAACACTGAAGCTTTCTTT
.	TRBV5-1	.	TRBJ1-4	CASSFGTTNEKLFF	TGCGCCAGCAGCTTCGGGACAACTAATGAAAAACTGTTTTTT
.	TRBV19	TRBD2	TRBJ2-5	CASSGSGMPSETQYF	TGTGCCAGTAGTGGTAGCGGGATGCCCTCCGAGACCCAGTACTTC
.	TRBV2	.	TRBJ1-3	CASSEGRGHVSGNTIYF	TGTGCCAGCAGTGAAGGGCGGGGCCACGTCTCTGGAAACACCATATATTTT
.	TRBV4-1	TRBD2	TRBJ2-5	CASSQDTGGWEETQYF	TGCGCCAGCAGCCAAGATACGGGGGGATGGGAGGAGACCCAGTACTTC
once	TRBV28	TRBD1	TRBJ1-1	CASSTRDREIEAFF	TGTGCCAGCAGTACACGGGACAGGGAAATTGAAGCTTTCTTT
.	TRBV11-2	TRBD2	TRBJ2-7	CASSSTSGSYEQYF	TGTGCCAGCAGCTCCACTAGCGGGAGTTACGAGCAGTACTTC
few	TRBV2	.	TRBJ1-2	CASRRNGEYGYTF	TGTGCCAGCAGAAGAAACGGGGAGTATGGCTACACCTTC
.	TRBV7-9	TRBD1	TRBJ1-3	CASSYYMGTGDNTIYF	TGTGCCAGCAGCTACTATATGGGGACAGGGGACAACACCATATATTTT
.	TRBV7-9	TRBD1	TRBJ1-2	CASSLTLQGAYGYGYTF	TGTGCCAGCAGCCTAACCCTCCAGGGGGCATACGGCTATGGCTACACCTTC
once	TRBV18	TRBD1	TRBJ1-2	CASSLRGQDYGYTF	TGTGCCAGCTCACTACGCGGACAGGACTATGGCTACACCTTC
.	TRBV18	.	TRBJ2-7	CASSLTASTVGYEQYF	TGTGCCAGCTCACTGACCGCATCGACAGTGGGCTACGAGCAGTACTTC
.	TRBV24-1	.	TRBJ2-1	CATSDSLSVMGENEQFF	TGTGCCACCAGTGATTCCCTTAGCGTCATGGGAGAAAATGAGCAGTTCTTC
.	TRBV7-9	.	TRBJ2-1	CASTNPGVREVLLSYNEQFF	TGTGCCAGCACCAATCCGGGGGTCAGGGAGGTCTTGTTATCCTACAATGAGCAGTTCTTC
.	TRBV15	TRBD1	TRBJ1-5	CATSTRGRGNQPQHF	TGTGCCACCAGCACAAGGGGGCGAGGGAATCAGCCCCAGCATTTT
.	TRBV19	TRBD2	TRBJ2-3	CASSPFLPGTSGRTSTDTQYF	TGTGCCAGTAGCCCTTTTCTCCCCGGGACTAGCGGGAGAACTAGCACAGATACGCAGTATTTT
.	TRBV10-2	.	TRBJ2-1	CASSESTGRDEQFF	TGCGCCAGCAGTGAGTCCACGGGAAGGGATGAGCAGTTCTTC
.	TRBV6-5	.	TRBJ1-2	CASSRPQGGYTF	TGTGCCAGCAGTAGACCCCAGGGGGGCTACACCTTC
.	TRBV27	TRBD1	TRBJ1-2	CASSSRDRGYGYTF	TGTGCCAGCAGTTCAAGGGACAGGGGCTATGGCTACACCTTC
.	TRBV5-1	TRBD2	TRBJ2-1	CASSTGLAGTYNEQFF	TGCGCCAGCAGCACGGGACTAGCGGGCACGTACAATGAGCAGTTCTTC
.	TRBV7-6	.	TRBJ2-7	CASKKTGRSYEQYF	TGTGCCAGCAAAAAGACAGGCCGCTCCTACGAGCAGTACTTC
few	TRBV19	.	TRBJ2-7	CASSKYTGSEQYF	TGTGCCAGTAGTAAATATACTGGGAGCGAGCAGTACTTC
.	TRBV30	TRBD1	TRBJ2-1	CAWRRDRGVVNEQFF	TGTGCCTGGAGAAGGGACAGGGGCGTCGTGAATGAGCAGTTCTTC
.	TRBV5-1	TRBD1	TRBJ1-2	CASSPDRGGRYGYTF	TGCGCCAGCAGCCCGGACAGGGGAGGCCGCTATGGCTACACCTTC
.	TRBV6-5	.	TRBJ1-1	CASSNPRNTEAFF	TGTGCCAGCAGCAATCCGCGGAACACTGAAGCTTTCTTT
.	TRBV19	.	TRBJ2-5	CASSIAYPPIQETQYF	TGTGCCAGTAGTATAGCCTATCCCCCAATTCAAGAGACCCAGTACTTC
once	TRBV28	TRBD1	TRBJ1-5	CASSSYGTGQGQPQHF	TGTGCCAGCAGTTCTTATGGGACAGGGCAGGGGCAGCCCCAGCATTTT
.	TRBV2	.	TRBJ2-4	CASSDVMGGAYF	TGTGCCAGCAGTGATGTGATGGGGGGAGCCTACTTC
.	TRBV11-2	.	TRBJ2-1	CASSLTGLNEQFF	TGTGCCAGCAGCTTAACTGGGCTTAATGAGCAGTTCTTC
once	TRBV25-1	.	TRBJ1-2	CASSEWAGRRAGYTF	TGTGCCAGCAGTGAATGGGCGGGTAGGAGGGCAGGCTACACCTTC
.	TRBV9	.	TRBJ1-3	CASSATGSGNTIYF	TGTGCCAGCAGCGCAACAGGCTCTGGAAACACCATATATTTT
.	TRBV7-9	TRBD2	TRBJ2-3	CASLPLAGVPTQYF	TGTGCCAGCCTCCCGCTAGCGGGAGTTCCTACGCAGTATTTT
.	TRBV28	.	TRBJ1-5	CASSSVGSNQPQHF	TGTGCCAGCAGTTCCGTCGGTAGCAATCAGCCCCAGCATTTT
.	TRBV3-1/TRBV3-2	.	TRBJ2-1	CASSLTRTSYNEQFF	TGTGCCAGCAGCCTCACTAGAACCTCCTACAATGAGCAGTTCTTC
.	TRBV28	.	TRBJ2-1	CASSLVGGGKFF	TGTGCCAGCAGTTTGGTGGGGGGTGGGAAGTTCTTC
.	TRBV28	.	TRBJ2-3	CASSSLTQYF	TGTGCCAGCAGTTCTTTAACGCAGTATTTT
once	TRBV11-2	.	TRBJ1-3	CASSLASFGPGVGNTIYF	TGTGCCAGCAGCTTAGCAAGCTTCGGACCAGGGGTCGGAAACACCATATATTTT
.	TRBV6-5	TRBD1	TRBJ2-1	CATADRVYGEQFF	TGTGCCACGGCGGACAGGGTTTACGGTGAGCAGTTCTTC
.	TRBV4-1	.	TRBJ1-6	CASSQDANSPLHF	TGCGCCAGCAGCCAAGATGCGAATTCACCCCTCCACTTT